The clone carrying this TCR beta chain was recorded many times. Its antigen is undetermined. Noted time point: newly diagnosed GD, antithyroid drugs for less than 3 months. PBMC RNA was the source of the TCR library. The sample comes from a study of regulatory T cells in long-lasting Graves disease. Points from the study as a whole: Whereas new patients shared roughly 910 public clonotypes, persistent patients shared more, at approximately 2,500.

The germline CDR1 and CDR2 sequences are SQVTM and ANQGSEA. V shed 4 bases and J shed 3 bases, with 10 bases lying between them. The CDR3 has 12 amino acids. Construction of the TCR beta libraries employed iRepertoire HTBI primers in conjunction with Arm-PCR of CDR3 regions. TCRdb reanalysed the multiplex PCR reads using MiXCR and keeps one entry per CDR3 protein. The sample records about 560,000 distinct CDR3 sequences, roughly a sixth being singletons. The data also belong to a second study, concerning T cells in Graves' hyperthyroidism and ophthalmopathy. That source reports: Most thyroid clonotypes expanded above 0.001 appeared in blood too.

The source of this sequence is a man aged 18 to 29 with Graves disease. The V and J genes are TRBV29-1 and TRBJ2-7; unclear D gene. Sample: peripheral blood mononuclear cells (PBMCs), taken at new diagnosis, from a patient treated with antithyroid drugs. The CDR3 spells CSVGQDDYEQYF. The DNA for the CDR3 is TGCAGCGTTGGTCAGGACGACTACGAGCAGTACTTC.